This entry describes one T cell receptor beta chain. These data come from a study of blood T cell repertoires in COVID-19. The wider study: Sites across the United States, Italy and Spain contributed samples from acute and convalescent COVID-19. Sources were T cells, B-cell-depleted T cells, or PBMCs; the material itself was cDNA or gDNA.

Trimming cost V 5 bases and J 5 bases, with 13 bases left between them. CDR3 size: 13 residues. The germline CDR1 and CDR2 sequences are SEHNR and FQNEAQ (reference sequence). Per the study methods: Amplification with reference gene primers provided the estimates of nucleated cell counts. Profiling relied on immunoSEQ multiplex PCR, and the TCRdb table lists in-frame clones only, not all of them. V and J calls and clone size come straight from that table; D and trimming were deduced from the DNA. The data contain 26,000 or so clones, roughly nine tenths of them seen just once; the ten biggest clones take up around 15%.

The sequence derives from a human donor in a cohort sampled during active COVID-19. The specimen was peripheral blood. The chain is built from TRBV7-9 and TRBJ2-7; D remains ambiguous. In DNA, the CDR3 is TGTGCCAGCAGCCCGGGTCCTGCGGACGAGCAGTACTTC. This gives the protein CASSPGPADEQYF.